The source of this TCR beta chain is a study of cytomegalovirus exposure and HLA in healthy donors. Looking at the study overall: Around 80 million unique TCRs from HLA-typed donors were held in an early data release.

The study's findings and limits: Associated with cytomegalovirus, according to the listing, were 150 to 200 TCR beta chains. TRBV6-2, TRBV6-3 and some other V segments were excluded as indistinguishable.

The CDR3 spans 13 residues. Trimming removed 5 bases from V and 2 bases from J; junction bases left unmatched: 3. Germline CDR1 is SGHRS and CDR2 is YFSETQ. Details on this clone: Its target is not known.

Researchers ran the PCR with 60 Vbeta and 13 Jbeta primers. Here immunoSEQ multiplex PCR was the method, and the copy in TCRdb shows in-frame clones only, minus some. The sample includes over 80,000 clones, 55% to 80% seen only once; the top ten take about 3.7%. This clonotype originated in a man in his forties or fifties in good health and CMV-seronegative. This chain uses TRBV5-1 with TRBJ2-7, with TRBD2 identical over 8 bases. The sequencing sample was made of PBMCs. CDR3 sequence reads: CASRLAVAYEQYF. CDR3 bases: TGCGCCAGCAGACTAGCGGTGGCCTACGAGCAGTACTTC. Together with reference TRBV5-1 and TRBJ2-7, the CDR3 gives the full variable domain: KAGVTQTPRYLIKTRGQQVTLSCSPISGHRSVSWYQQTPGQGLQFLFEYFSETQRNKGNFPGRFSGRQFSNSRSEMNVSTLELGDSALYLCASRLAVAYEQYFGPGTRLTVT.